This paragraph covers one T cell receptor (beta chain) sequence. A junction boundary mismatches the germline segment, possibly from a read error. The CDR3 consists of 11 residues. Sequenced by immunoSEQ multiplex PCR; TCRdb stores in-frame clones only, minus some. The profile shows about 160,000 clones, roughly four fifths of them singletons. The entry originates in a study of blood T cell repertoires in COVID-19. This chain connects TRBV12-3 or TRBV12-4 to TRBJ2-7; D possibly corresponds to TRBD1 (6 bases). The clonotype was recovered from a human donor in a cohort sampled during active COVID-19. The specimen was peripheral blood. CDR3 region: CASRTGKNLFF. CDR3 in DNA: TGTGCCAGCAGGACAGGCAAAAACCTCTTCTTC.